Below are 8 T cell receptor beta chains sequenced from a single sample in a study of vaccination effects on CD4 cells after COVID-19. Upon completion of under eleven days in culture, CD4+ T cells were isolated. Here immunoSEQ multiplex PCR was the method, and the copy in TCRdb shows in-frame clones only, minus some. The sample includes roughly 56,000 clones, approximately 80% seen only once; the top ten take around 3.3%. No antigens are known for them. Sequenced material: CD4+ T cells from PBMCs cultured without peptide, taken before COVID-19 vaccination. The receptors shown here come from a human donor who received a COVID-19 vaccine.

The chain recombines TRBV7-6 with TRBJ2-2; D is undetermined. V lost 5 bases, J lost 0 bases, and 4 bases lay in between. The germline V gene has CDR1 SGHVS and CDR2 FNYEAQ. This CDR3 contains 13 residues. For the CDR3, the DNA is TGTGCCAGCAGCCGCTCGAACACCGGGGAGCTGTTTTTT. Translated, it gives CASSRSNTGELFF.

This sequence joins TRBV6-4 and TRBJ2-7; D may match TRBD1 or TRBD2 (5 bases each). The V gene's germline CDR1 is MRHNA and CDR2 SNTAGT. Deletions cut 0 bases from V and 7 bases from J, with 10 bases between. The CDR3 consists of 13 residues. The CDR3 spells CASSDSRGDEQYV. CDR3 bases: TGTGCCAGCAGTGACTCGAGAGGGGATGAGCAGTACGTC.

The count of this clone is one. The chain employs TRBV5-1 and TRBJ1-4; TRBD1 is a possible D gene (6 bases). V shed 4 bases and J shed 3 bases, with 10 bases lying between them. Germline lookup yields CDR1 SGHRS and CDR2 YFSETQ. The CDR3 contains 14 residues. The CDR3 nucleotides read TGCGCCAGCAGCAGGGAGGGGGCTAATGAAAAACTGTTTTTT. It codes for CASSREGANEKLFF.

The genes are TRBV5-1 and TRBJ1-1, with D possibly being TRBD1 (5 bases). Trimming left V 4 bases short and J 5 bases short, with 15 bases between. Germline V gene data show CDR1 as SGHRS and CDR2 as YFSETQ. The CDR3 sequence is 14 residues long. The CDR3 loop reads CASSQASGGTEAFF. In nucleotides, the CDR3 is TGCGCCAGCAGCCAGGCTAGCGGGGGGACTGAAGCTTTCTTT.

This clone showed up just once. The chain recombines TRBV24-1 with TRBJ1-3; 7 nucleotides align to TRBD1. The CDR3 sequence is 15 residues long. Germline CDR1 and CDR2: KGHDR and SFDVKD. With V trimmed by 6 bases and J by 0 bases, 4 bases remained unmatched. The DNA of the CDR3 is TGTGCCACCAGTCCGGGACAGTCCTCTGGAAACACCATATATTTT. Protein: CATSPGQSSGNTIYF.

The CDR3 spells CASRTGLRQPQHF. The CDR3 coding sequence is TGTGCCAGCAGGACAGGGTTAAGGCAGCCCCAGCATTTT. The rearrangement uses TRBV2 and TRBJ1-5; 7 bases fit TRBD1. V was clipped by 6 bases and J by 7 bases; unmatched bases: 6. This CDR3 comprises 13 residues. Germline assignment: CDR1 SNHLY and CDR2 FYNNEI.

The chain joins TRBV7-2 to TRBJ1-1; 8 bases fit TRBD1. With 2 bases clipped from V and 6 bases from J, the junction kept 5 bases outside the gene matches. In germline, CDR1 is SGHTA, CDR2 FQGNSA. This CDR3 is 14 amino acids long. The CDR3 bases are TGTGCCAGCAGCTTACAGGGACAGGTGGCTGAAGCTTTCTTT. This gives the protein CASSLQGQVAEAFF.

The CDR3 region has the DNA TGTGCCAGCAGTACCTGGACAGGGAGCACAGATACGCAGTATTTT. Translating it yields CASSTWTGSTDTQYF. The chain uses TRBV6-6 and TRBJ2-3; 8 positions agree with TRBD1. Trimming cost V 5 bases and J 0 bases; bases outside gene matches: 4. Germline V gene sequence: CDR1 MNHNY, CDR2 SVGAGI (reference sequence). The CDR3 consists of 15 residues.